Following are 10 T cell receptor beta chains from one sample sequenced in a study of human T cells and chemical hapten exposure. MiXCR was run by TCRdb on the RACE reads, yielding one entry per CDR3 protein. The table records around 380,000 distinct CDR3 sequences, around 5% of them present only once. The time point is: pre-sensitization, week 0. Indicated treatment: therapeutic diphenylcyclopropenone sensitization with weekly scalp DPC. The sequences come from whole blood, collected in connection with sensitization to the hapten diphenylcyclopropenone (DPC). These TCRs come from a young woman with alopecia areata. Some clones in this sample may be carry-over from other donors' samples.

This clonotype was counted only a few times. The V call is TRBV4-3, the J call TRBJ1-1; 8 bases are a match to TRBD1. In germline, CDR1 is LGHNA, CDR2 YSLEER. The CDR3 sequence is 16 residues long. V lost 3 bases to trimming and J lost 0 bases; unmatched junction nucleotides: 6. The CDR3 DNA follows: TGCGCCAGCAGCCACAGCAGGGGGCTAATGAACACTGAAGCTTTCTTT. It translates to CASSHSRGLMNTEAFF.

This clonotype was counted between two and nine times. V usage is TRBV5-1 and J usage is TRBJ1-2, with unresolved D. Per the germline V gene, CDR1 is SGHRS and CDR2 is YFSETQ. CDR3 length equals 13 residues. V dropped 2 bases and J dropped 1 base, with 6 bases sitting between them. The CDR3 nucleotides are TGCGCCAGCAGCTTTCCGGATAACTATGGCTACACCTTC. Protein product: CASSFPDNYGYTF. Full variable domain (remainder filled in from reference TRBV5-1 and TRBJ1-2): KAGVTQTPRYLIKTRGQQVTLSCSPISGHRSVSWYQQTPGQGLQFLFEYFSETQRNKGNFPGRFSGRQFSNSRSEMNVSTLELGDSALYLCASSFPDNYGYTFGSGTRLTVV.

Ten or more counts support this clonotype. The DNA of the CDR3 is TGTGCCAGCAGTTTATTCCAGCGGGGGGAGACCCAGTACTTC. This gives the protein CASSLFQRGETQYF. The chain is built from TRBV27 and TRBJ2-5, with 8 bases aligning to TRBD2. Germline V CDR1 and CDR2: MNHEY, SMNVEV (reference sequence). After removal of 1 base from V and 5 bases from J, the junction contained 3 bases not matched to a gene. There are 14 residues in the CDR3.

This clonotype was recorded at least ten times. The chain recombines TRBV12-3 or TRBV12-4 with TRBJ2-2; perhaps TRBD1 as D (6 bases). The V gene lost 3 bases and the J gene lost 6 bases, with 14 bases spanning the gap. The CDR3 contains 15 residues. Here the CDR3 DNA reads TGTGCCAGCAGTTTGCATCAGGGGAGTGCCGGGGAGCTGTTTTTT. It encodes CASSLHQGSAGELFF.

There are a few counts of this clonotype. CDR3 amino acids: CASSVGSGGTQYF. CDR3 sequence (DNA): TGTGCCAGCAGCGTGGGCTCAGGAGGAACCCAGTACTTC. The rearrangement uses TRBV9 and TRBJ2-5; TRBD2 is a possible D gene (5 bases). The CDR3 runs 13 residues. The V gene's germline CDR1 is SGDLS and CDR2 YYNGEE. The V and J ends lost 2 bases and 8 bases respectively, with 13 bases between them.

V gene TRBV4-1 combines with J gene TRBJ1-3; perhaps TRBD1 as D (5 bases). Germline CDR1 reads MGHRA; CDR2 reads YSYEKL. This CDR3 comprises 16 residues. V was shortened by 0 bases and J by 0 bases, with 9 bases between the two germline ends. The CDR3 reads CASSQDDSYSGNTIYF. The CDR3 DNA is TGCGCCAGCAGCCAAGATGACAGCTACTCTGGAAACACCATATATTTT.

The CDR3 bases are TGTGCCACCAGTGAAAGGCGGGGGGGCGTGCCAGATACGCAGTATTTT. The encoded protein is CATSERRGGVPDTQYF. V usage is TRBV24-1 and J usage is TRBJ2-3, with 9 bases identical to TRBD2. CDR1 KGHDR and CDR2 SFDVKD come from the germline V gene. This CDR3 has 16 residues. J lost 4 bases, V lost 4 bases, and 8 bases had no gene match.

This clonotype was recorded at least ten times. The chain recombines TRBV29-1 with TRBJ2-1; D may be TRBD1 or TRBD2 (5 bases each). Germline V lookup: CDR1 SQVTM, CDR2 ANQGSEA. The CDR3 length is 15 residues. V was pared by 7 bases and J by 8 bases, with 24 bases between. CDR3 in DNA: TGCAGCGCTACCCCGGCGGGCTTCAAAGGGGATGAGCAGTTCTTC. Amino acid sequence: CSATPAGFKGDEQFF.

About this clonotype itself: Given a much more abundant clone one base away, this may be a read error. The CDR3 region has the DNA TGTGCCAGCAGTTTAGGGTTAGAAGAGGCCCAGTACTTC. It yields the protein CASSLGLEEAQYF. The chain is built from TRBV12-3 or TRBV12-4 and TRBJ2-5; D is ambiguous. CDR3 length: 13 amino acids.

The CDR3 spells CASRSSGGAIEQYF. The CDR3, as DNA: TGTGCCAGCAGATCTAGCGGGGGGGCCATCGAGCAGTACTTC. The rearrangement uses TRBV6-2 or TRBV6-3 and TRBJ2-7; 12 bases align to TRBD2. V lost 6 bases to trimming and J lost 6 bases; unmatched junction nucleotides: 6. Germline V CDR1 and CDR2: MNHEY, SVGEGT. The CDR3 consists of 14 residues.